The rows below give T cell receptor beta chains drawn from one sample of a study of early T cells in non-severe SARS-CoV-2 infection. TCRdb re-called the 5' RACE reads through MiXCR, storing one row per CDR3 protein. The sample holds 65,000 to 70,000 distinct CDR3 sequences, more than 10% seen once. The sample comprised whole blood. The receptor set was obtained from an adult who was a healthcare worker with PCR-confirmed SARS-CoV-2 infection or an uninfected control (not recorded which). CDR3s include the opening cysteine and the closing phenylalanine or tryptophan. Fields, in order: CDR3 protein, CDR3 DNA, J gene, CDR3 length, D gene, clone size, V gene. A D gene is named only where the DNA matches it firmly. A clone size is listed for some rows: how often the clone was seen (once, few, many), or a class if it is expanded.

CDR3: CASSPDSNQPQHF; DNA: TGTGCCAGCAGCCCAGACAGCAATCAGCCCCAGCATTTT; J: TRBJ1-5; length: 13; D: -; size: many; V: TRBV18
CDR3: CASSYTFTNEKLFF; DNA: TGTGCCAGCAGTTACACTTTCACTAATGAAAAACTGTTTTTT; J: TRBJ1-4; length: 14; D: -; size: few; V: TRBV6-8
CDR3: CAWSGQSYGYTF; DNA: TGTGCCTGGTCGGGACAGAGCTATGGCTACACCTTC; J: TRBJ1-2; length: 12; D: TRBD1; size: many; V: TRBV30
CDR3: CASSYRLAGHTGELFF; DNA: TGTGCCAGCAGTTATCGTCTAGCGGGGCACACCGGGGAGCTGTTTTTT; J: TRBJ2-2; length: 16; D: TRBD2; size: -; V: TRBV6-2/TRBV6-3
CDR3: CSVGTYSYEQYF; DNA: TGCAGCGTGGGGACCTATTCCTACGAGCAGTACTTC; J: TRBJ2-7; length: 12; D: -; size: -; V: TRBV29-1
CDR3: CASSQDSPGRENTIYF; DNA: TGCGCCAGCAGCCAAGACTCGCCTGGCCGGGAAAACACCATATATTTT; J: TRBJ1-3; length: 16; D: -; size: few; V: TRBV4-3
CDR3: CSVPDRVPGELFF; DNA: TGCAGTGTCCCGGACAGGGTGCCCGGGGAGCTGTTTTTT; J: TRBJ2-2; length: 13; D: TRBD1; size: -; V: TRBV20-1
CDR3: CASSPGKNIQYF; DNA: TGTGCCAGCAGTCCGGGCAAAAACATTCAGTACTTC; J: TRBJ2-4; length: 12; D: -; size: -; V: TRBV12-3/TRBV12-4
CDR3: CSARGRIRDFSNQPQHF; DNA: TGCAGTGCCCGGGGACGCATTAGGGATTTTAGCAATCAGCCCCAGCATTTT; J: TRBJ1-5; length: 17; D: -; size: few; V: TRBV20-1
CDR3: CASGTRTGPENTIYF; DNA: TGTGCCAGCGGCACCCGGACAGGGCCAGAAAACACCATATATTTT; J: TRBJ1-3; length: 15; D: TRBD1; size: many; V: TRBV7-6
CDR3: CSASGSGTAAWSGYTF; DNA: TGCAGTGCTAGTGGAAGCGGGACGGCGGCTTGGTCTGGCTACACCTTC; J: TRBJ1-2; length: 16; D: -; size: many; V: TRBV20-1
CDR3: CAWSVRLGDEQFF; DNA: TGTGCCTGGAGTGTACGCCTCGGGGATGAGCAGTTCTTC; J: TRBJ2-1; length: 13; D: -; size: few; V: TRBV30
CDR3: CAITTGRGKNIQYF; DNA: TGTGCCATTACGACGGGGCGGGGGAAAAACATTCAGTACTTC; J: TRBJ2-4; length: 14; D: TRBD2; size: few; V: TRBV6-2/TRBV6-3
CDR3: CASSLFDVGPGNIQYF; DNA: TGTGCCAGCAGCCTTTTTGACGTGGGCCCCGGGAACATTCAGTACTTC; J: TRBJ2-4; length: 16; D: -; size: few; V: TRBV5-6
CDR3: CASSLQGAIGYTF; DNA: TGTGCCAGCAGTTTACAGGGGGCTATTGGCTACACCTTC; J: TRBJ1-2; length: 13; D: TRBD1; size: few; V: TRBV28
CDR3: CSANRGNQPQHF; DNA: TGCAGTGCTAACAGGGGCAATCAGCCCCAGCATTTT; J: TRBJ1-5; length: 12; D: -; size: -; V: TRBV20-1
CDR3: CASSDSSGGDTQYF; DNA: TGTGCCAGCAGTGACTCATCAGGGGGCGATACGCAGTATTTT; J: TRBJ2-3; length: 14; D: TRBD1; size: -; V: TRBV6-4
CDR3: CSASRGPQETQYF; DNA: TGCAGTGCTAGCAGGGGACCGCAAGAGACCCAGTACTTC; J: TRBJ2-5; length: 13; D: -; size: -; V: TRBV20-1
CDR3: CASSYSFRLAGDTDTQYF; DNA: TGTGCCAGCAGTTACTCATTTCGACTAGCGGGAGACACAGATACGCAGTATTTT; J: TRBJ2-3; length: 18; D: TRBD2; size: many; V: TRBV6-6
CDR3: CSARGRGYESSPLHF; DNA: TGCAGTGCTAGAGGGAGGGGGTATGAGAGTTCACCCCTCCACTTT; J: TRBJ1-6; length: 15; D: -; size: many; V: TRBV20-1
CDR3: CASSLRQGGNTVYF; DNA: TGTGCCAGCAGTTTAAGGCAGGGTGGAAACACCGTATATTTT; J: TRBJ1-3; length: 14; D: -; size: -; V: TRBV28
CDR3: CASSLEINYGYTF; DNA: TGTGCCAGCAGCTTAGAGATTAACTATGGCTACACCTTC; J: TRBJ1-2; length: 13; D: -; size: many; V: TRBV11-2
CDR3: CSVGPGGMVEAFF; DNA: TGCAGCGTTGGCCCCGGGGGCATGGTTGAAGCTTTCTTT; J: TRBJ1-1; length: 13; D: -; size: many; V: TRBV29-1
CDR3: CASSLYRGAYEQYF; DNA: TGTGCCAGCAGTTTATATCGGGGAGCCTACGAGCAGTACTTC; J: TRBJ2-7; length: 14; D: -; size: -; V: TRBV12-3/TRBV12-4
CDR3: CSARSLVQTDYSNQPQHF; DNA: TGCAGTGCTAGATCCTTGGTACAGACAGATTATAGCAATCAGCCCCAGCATTTT; J: TRBJ1-5; length: 18; D: -; size: -; V: TRBV20-1
CDR3: CASSRQGLAKNIQYF; DNA: TGTGCCAGCAGTAGACAGGGTCTAGCCAAAAACATTCAGTACTTC; J: TRBJ2-4; length: 15; D: TRBD1; size: few; V: TRBV6-5
CDR3: CASKLGPNEKLFF; DNA: TGCGCCAGCAAGTTGGGTCCTAATGAAAAACTGTTTTTT; J: TRBJ1-4; length: 13; D: -; size: -; V: TRBV5-1
CDR3: CASSLEWRGSPLHF; DNA: TGTGCCAGCAGCTTAGAGTGGCGTGGTTCACCCCTCCACTTT; J: TRBJ1-6; length: 14; D: -; size: many; V: TRBV11-2
CDR3: CASSLGFGEDPMNTEAFF; DNA: TGTGCCAGCAGCTTAGGGTTCGGGGAAGACCCCATGAACACTGAAGCTTTCTTT; J: TRBJ1-1; length: 18; D: -; size: many; V: TRBV5-4
CDR3: CASRAQGAFGSPLHF; DNA: TGCGCCAGCAGGGCACAGGGGGCGTTTGGTTCACCCCTCCACTTT; J: TRBJ1-6; length: 15; D: TRBD1; size: many; V: TRBV10-2
CDR3: CASRPTPWGGAFYEQYF; DNA: TGTGCCAGCAGACCTACCCCCTGGGGGGGAGCTTTCTACGAGCAGTACTTC; J: TRBJ2-7; length: 17; D: TRBD2; size: -; V: TRBV6-5
CDR3: CASSQIPSGVGETQYF; DNA: TGTGCCAGCAGCCAAATTCCTAGCGGGGTAGGGGAGACCCAGTACTTC; J: TRBJ2-5; length: 16; D: TRBD2; size: -; V: TRBV3-1
CDR3: CASSLERLGLTDTQYF; DNA: TGCGCCAGCAGCTTGGAAAGACTGGGTCTCACAGATACGCAGTATTTT; J: TRBJ2-3; length: 16; D: -; size: many; V: TRBV5-1